Below, 32 T cell receptor beta chains from the same sample are listed, as sequenced in a study of T-cell reconstitution after alpha-beta-depleted transplantation in children. The library targeted TCRbeta and was prepared with unique molecular identifiers. One entry per CDR3 protein, called by TCRdb with MiXCR from the PCR reads. The sample yields 65,000 to 75,000 distinct CDR3 sequences, roughly 4.5% seen once. Sequenced here: PBMCs, mostly from graft donor cells, sampled 180 days after TCRalphabeta/CD19-depleted stem cell transplant. These TCRs come from a boy in the first two years of life who had a stem cell transplant for acute myeloid leukemia, so the T cells may come from the graft donor.

This clonotype came up many times. V and J are TRBV4-3 and TRBJ2-1, with a tentative D call TRBD1 (6 bases). Germline V gene sequence: CDR1 LGHNA, CDR2 YSLEER. CDR3 size: 15 residues. Trimming took 3 bases from V and 6 from J, leaving 15 bases between them. DNA for the CDR3: TGCGCCAGCAGCCAGGTATCGACAGGACTCAATGAGCAGTTCTTC. As protein: CASSQVSTGLNEQFF.

This clonotype was observed many times. This chain joins TRBV12-3 or TRBV12-4 and TRBJ1-2, with 12 nucleotides matching TRBD1. This CDR3 has 17 amino acids. J was trimmed by 3 bases and V by 6 bases; bases with no gene match: 11. The CDR3 coding sequence is TGTGCCAGCAGGCGCCGGGACAGGGGGCGCGCTGACTATGGCTACACCTTC. This codes for CASRRRDRGRADYGYTF.

The sample holds many counts of this clonotype. CDR3 DNA: TGTGCCAGCAGCTTAGCGGCCGAGCTGTTTTTT. It yields the protein CASSLAAELFF. This rearrangement joins TRBV7-9 to TRBJ2-2; no clear D gene. The germline V and J ends were trimmed by 0 bases and 11 bases, with 4 bases remaining between them. CDR1 SEHNR and CDR2 FQNEAQ come from the germline V gene (reference sequence). The CDR3 has 11 residues.

This clonotype was seen ten or more times. The V call is TRBV5-1, the J call TRBJ1-5; the D gene is possibly TRBD1 (5 bases). CDR1 and CDR2 from the germline V gene are SGHRS and YFSETQ. Trimming stripped 1 base from V and 4 bases from J, with 6 bases between. This CDR3 contains 13 residues. CDR3 sequence: CASSLWGNQPQHF. CDR3 DNA: TGCGCCAGCAGCTTGTGGGGGAATCAGCCCCAGCATTTT.

V and J are TRBV6-1 and TRBJ1-2, with 9 bases fitting TRBD1. CDR1 is MNHNS and CDR2 is SASEGT in the germline V gene. The length of the CDR3 is 13 residues. V lost 6 bases to trimming and J lost 8 bases; unmatched junction nucleotides: 7. The CDR3 DNA reads TGTGCCAGCAGGGACAGGGGATTGGAAGGCTACACCTTC. This encodes CASRDRGLEGYTF.

This clonotype was seen repeatedly, ten times or more. J is TRBJ2-7 and V is TRBV20-1; D call uncertain. The V gene's germline CDR1 is DFQATT and CDR2 SNEGSKA (reference sequence). The CDR3 sequence is 14 residues long. V lost 0 bases and J lost 4, with 13 bases in between. For the CDR3, the DNA is TGCAGTGCTAGAGATCAAGTATGGCCTTACGAGCAGTACTTC. Its protein is CSARDQVWPYEQYF.

This clonotype was seen ten or more times. CDR3 sequence reads: CASSRVGTQYF. The CDR3 nucleotides read TGTGCCAGCAGCCGGGTCGGTACGCAGTATTTT. The chain employs TRBV7-2 and TRBJ2-3; D is unclear. There are 11 residues in the CDR3. V was pared by 5 bases and J by 8 bases, with 8 bases between. Germline lookup yields CDR1 SGHTA and CDR2 FQGNSA. Based on the CDR3 plus reference TRBV7-2 and TRBJ2-3, the full variable domain is GAGVSQSPSNKVTEKGKDVELRCDPISGHTALYWYRQSLGQGLEFLIYFQGNSAPDKSGLPSDRFSAERTGGSVSTLTIQRTQQEDSAVYLCASSRVGTQYFGPGTRLTVL.

This clonotype occurred many times. The gene calls are TRBV7-2 and TRBJ2-1, with D possibly being TRBD1 (6 bases). The CDR3 is 17 residues long. Germline CDR1 SGHTA, CDR2 FQGNSA. Trimming took off 5 bases at V and 5 bases at J, with 22 bases between the two ends. This CDR3 reads CASSRLRWGHSDNEQFF. CDR3 bases: TGTGCCAGCAGCCGCCTTAGGTGGGGGCATTCAGACAATGAGCAGTTCTTC. Based on the CDR3 plus reference TRBV7-2 and TRBJ2-1, the full variable domain is GAGVSQSPSNKVTEKGKDVELRCDPISGHTALYWYRQSLGQGLEFLIYFQGNSAPDKSGLPSDRFSAERTGGSVSTLTIQRTQQEDSAVYLCASSRLRWGHSDNEQFFGPGTRLTVL.

In its sample, this clonotype was seen many times. The chain recombines TRBV5-1 with TRBJ2-7; D unclear. The CDR3 totals 12 residues. Per germline, CDR1 SGHRS and CDR2 YFSETQ. Trimming took 0 bases from V and 6 from J, leaving 7 bases between them. The CDR3 nucleotides read TGCGCCAGCAGCTTGGAGGGTGGCGAGCAGTACGTC. Its translation is CASSLEGGEQYV.

This clonotype was picked up many times. The chain carries TRBV5-1 and TRBJ2-3; 7 nucleotides line up with TRBD2. The J segment lost 2 bases and the V segment lost 0 bases, leaving 9 bases of the junction unmatched. The CDR3 is 17 amino acids. Germline values: CDR1 SGHRS, CDR2 YFSETQ. CDR3 coding DNA: TGCGCCAGCAGCTTGGCCCTTAGGACTAGTCCCACAGATACGCAGTATTTT. Amino acid sequence: CASSLALRTSPTDTQYF.

This clonotype was seen a handful of times. The chain is built from TRBV6-2 or TRBV6-3 and TRBJ2-1; no clear D. Germline CDR1 MNHEY, CDR2 SVGEGT. The CDR3 runs to 14 residues. V lost 7 bases, J lost 2 bases, and 12 bases lay in between. The CDR3 region is CASTPAYPYNEQFF. CDR3 coding DNA: TGTGCCAGCACACCGGCTTATCCCTACAATGAGCAGTTCTTC.

This clonotype was picked up many times. V and J are TRBV25-1 and TRBJ2-5; 11 bases line up with TRBD2. V was pared by 0 bases and J by 1 base, with 13 bases of the junction left unmatched. The germline CDR1 and CDR2 sequences are MGHDK and SYGVNS. This CDR3 contains 20 residues. DNA of the CDR3: TGTGCCAGCAGTGAATATTTTATGGGGGTGCTAGCGGGGGGCCAAGAGACCCAGTACTTC. Protein sequence: CASSEYFMGVLAGGQETQYF. The entire variable domain, with the rest obtained from reference TRBV25-1 and TRBJ2-5, is as follows: EADIYQTPRYLVIGTGKKITLECSQTMGHDKMYWYQQDPGMELHLIHYSYGVNSTEKGDLSSESTVSRIRTEHFPLTLESARPSHTSQYLCASSEYFMGVLAGGQETQYFGPGTRLLVL.

This clonotype was recorded many times. This CDR3 is CASRGKGDTEAFF. The CDR3 DNA reads as TGCGCCAGCAGAGGAAAAGGGGACACTGAAGCTTTCTTT. The chain links TRBV5-1 to TRBJ1-1; tentative D call: TRBD1 (5 bases). Between the trimmed V and J ends, which lost 5 bases and 3 bases, there was a span of 11 bases. Germline lookup yields CDR1 SGHRS and CDR2 YFSETQ. The CDR3 is 13 residues long.

This clonotype was detected many times. J is TRBJ1-5 and V is TRBV12-3 or TRBV12-4, with 8 bases that match TRBD1. This CDR3 contains 15 residues. Unmatched junction bases numbered 9, after V lost 6 bases and J lost 5 bases. CDR3: CASSFSGGFDQPQHF. CDR3 nucleotide sequence: TGTGCCAGCAGCTTCTCAGGGGGCTTTGATCAGCCCCAGCATTTT.

Of note for this clonotype: The conserved closing phenylalanine or tryptophan is absent in this CDR3, likely reflecting a read error. The rearrangement links TRBV9 to TRBJ2-1; 10 nucleotides agree with TRBD2. CDR1 and CDR2 (germline): SGDLS, YYNGEE. The junction had 9 bases not matched to a gene; V was cut back by 0 bases and J by 0 bases. The CDR3 is 19 residues long. Written as DNA, the CDR3 is TGTGCCAGCAGCGTAGTAGGACTAGCGGCGATAAGCTCCTACAATGAGCAGTTCCTC. It codes for CASSVVGLAAISSYNEQFL.

This clonotype showed up many times. The DNA of the CDR3 is TGTGCCAGCAGCTTAAGGCTTGTACCCTACGAGCAGTACTTC. Its protein product is CASSLRLVPYEQYF. The J gene is TRBJ2-7, the V gene TRBV11-3; no clear D gene. The CDR3 is 14 residues long. Trimming stripped 2 bases from V and 2 bases from J, with 10 bases between. CDR1 is SGHNT and CDR2 is YENEEA in the germline V gene.

This clonotype was seen repeatedly, ten times or more. This sequence joins TRBV3-1 and TRBJ2-4; D unresolved. Trimming took off 0 bases at V and 7 bases at J, with 4 bases between the two ends. The CDR3 has 12 amino acids. CDR1 and CDR2 (germline): LGHDT, YNNKEL (reference sequence). Here the CDR3 reads CASSQDWNIQYF. The DNA for the CDR3 is TGTGCCAGCAGCCAAGATTGGAACATTCAGTACTTC.

This clonotype was detected many times. The V and J genes are TRBV11-3 and TRBJ2-5; no clear D. The CDR3 sequence is 14 residues long. Germline CDR1 reads SGHNT; CDR2 reads YENEEA. V gave up 0 bases and J gave up 1 base, with 6 bases separating them. CDR3 protein: CASSLDSPQETQYF. The CDR3, as DNA: TGTGCCAGCAGCTTAGATTCGCCCCAAGAGACCCAGTACTTC.

This clonotype has a count of ten or more. This chain uses TRBV20-1 with TRBJ2-7; 8 nucleotides agree with TRBD1. J lost 4 bases, V lost 7 bases, and 9 bases had no gene match. Germline assignment: CDR1 DFQATT and CDR2 SNEGSKA (reference sequence). This CDR3 is 13 amino acids long. The CDR3 DNA is TGCAGTGTTTCGCGGGACAGGCCTTACGAGCAGTACGTC. It translates to CSVSRDRPYEQYV.

This clonotype was seen many times. The V call is TRBV7-8, the J call TRBJ2-7, with D possibly matching TRBD1 (5 bases). The V gene lost 1 base and the J gene lost 1 base, with 8 bases spanning the gap. The CDR3 totals 14 residues. Germline CDR1 SGHVS, CDR2 FQNEAQ. The CDR3 region has the DNA TGTGCCAGCAGCTTAGTAGCAGGGTCCTACGAGCAGTACGTC. It encodes CASSLVAGSYEQYV.

This clonotype was detected ten times or more. The chain has TRBV5-4 and TRBJ2-7; maybe TRBD1 (6 bases). From germline, CDR1 is SGHNT and CDR2 YYREEE (reference sequence). V was clipped by 4 bases and J by 3 bases, with 17 bases between them. This CDR3 spans 15 amino acids. CDR3 sequence (DNA): TGTGCCAGCAGCCTCTGGGGGACAACGATCTACGAGCAGTACGTC. Amino acids: CASSLWGTTIYEQYV.

V is TRBV28 and J is TRBJ1-2, with D perhaps matching TRBD1 (5 bases). The V end lost 6 bases, the J end lost 0 bases, and 17 bases lay between the germline ends. Germline V lookup: CDR1 MDHEN, CDR2 SYDVKM. The CDR3 is 16 amino acids. The CDR3 bases are TGTGCCAGCAGAGGGGCAGGCGGGGGTACTAACTATGGCTACACCTTC. Translation: CASRGAGGGTNYGYTF.

The gene calls are TRBV6-5 and TRBJ2-5; 13 bases fit TRBD2. The trim removed 0 bases at V and 5 bases at J, leaving 3 bases unmatched. CDR3 length: 16 residues. From germline, CDR1 is MNHEY and CDR2 SVGAGI. DNA of the CDR3: TGTGCCAGCAGTTACTCAGGACTAGCGGGGGTTGAGACCCAGTACTTC. It yields the protein CASSYSGLAGVETQYF.

This clonotype came up many times. This chain uses TRBV19 with TRBJ1-1; 8 bases match TRBD1. CDR3 length equals 13 residues. CDR1 is LNHDA, CDR2 SQIVND, per germline (reference sequence). After removal of 6 bases from V and 6 bases from J, the junction contained 6 bases not matched to a gene. The chain's CDR3 is CASSAQGAPEAFF. Written as DNA, the CDR3 is TGTGCCAGTAGCGCTCAGGGGGCCCCTGAAGCTTTCTTT.

This clonotype was observed many times. The chain recombines TRBV24-1 with TRBJ2-6, with D unclear. V was cut by 0 bases and J by 0 bases, with 17 bases left in between. Looked up from germline, CDR1 is KGHDR and CDR2 is SFDVKD. The CDR3 is 20 residues long. CDR3 sequence reads: CATSDLQWPSVGSGANVLTF. The CDR3 DNA reads TGTGCCACCAGTGATTTGCAATGGCCTTCCGTAGGCTCTGGGGCCAACGTCCTGACTTTC.

This clonotype came up many times. Here the CDR3 reads CSVEDLGGQGSGYTF. CDR3 coding DNA: TGCAGCGTTGAAGATCTAGGTGGGCAGGGAAGCGGCTACACCTTC. This sequence joins TRBV29-1 and TRBJ1-2; D may be TRBD1 (5 bases). Germline V gives CDR1 SQVTM, CDR2 ANQGSEA. V lost 0 bases and J lost 8, with 19 bases in between. This CDR3 is 15 amino acids long. The full variable domain, with the rest looked up from reference TRBV29-1 and TRBJ1-2, is SAVISQKPSRDICQRGTSLTIQCQVDSQVTMMFWYRQQPGQSLTLIATANQGSEATYESGFVIDKFPISRPNLTFSTLTVSNMSPEDSSIYLCSVEDLGGQGSGYTFGSGTRLTVV.

At least ten counts were recorded for this clonotype. The rearrangement joins TRBV7-8 to TRBJ1-1; 8 nucleotides agree with TRBD1. This CDR3 has 15 amino acids. J was trimmed by 2 bases and V by 1 base; bases with no gene match: 3. CDR1 is SGHVS and CDR2 is FQNEAQ in the germline V gene. CDR3 loop: CASSLGGQVNTEAFF. The CDR3 coding sequence is TGTGCCAGCAGCTTAGGGGGACAGGTAAACACTGAAGCTTTCTTT. Full variable domain (rest looked up from reference TRBV7-8 and TRBJ1-1): GAGVSQSPRYKVAKRGQDVALRCDPISGHVSLFWYQQALGQGPEFLTYFQNEAQLDKSGLPSDRFFAERPEGSVSTLKIQRTQQEDSAVYLCASSLGGQVNTEAFFGQGTRLTVV.

This clonotype has a count of ten or more. The chain uses TRBV7-9 and TRBJ1-3; D gene unclear. Trimming took off 4 bases at V and 5 bases at J, with 9 bases between the two ends. The CDR3 spans 13 residues. CDR1 is SEHNR, CDR2 FQNEAQ, per germline (reference sequence). The CDR3 loop reads CASSSLDRNTIYF. The CDR3, as DNA: TGTGCCAGCAGCTCCCTCGACCGAAACACCATATATTTT.

Many counts were recorded for this clonotype. V gene TRBV5-1 combines with J gene TRBJ1-2, with a tentative D call TRBD1 (5 bases). V was clipped by 0 bases and J by 8 bases, with 11 bases between them. Germline-derived CDR1 and CDR2 are SGHRS and YFSETQ. The CDR3 is 13 residues long. DNA of the CDR3: TGCGCCAGCAGCTTGGTTCAGGGTGGCGGCTACACCTTC. This translates into CASSLVQGGGYTF. Supplemented by reference TRBV5-1 and TRBJ1-2, the full variable domain reads KAGVTQTPRYLIKTRGQQVTLSCSPISGHRSVSWYQQTPGQGLQFLFEYFSETQRNKGNFPGRFSGRQFSNSRSEMNVSTLELGDSALYLCASSLVQGGGYTFGSGTRLTVV.

This clonotype appeared a few times. The chain employs TRBV20-1 and TRBJ2-2; a weak D match, TRBD1 (5 bases). Between the trimmed V and J ends, which lost 3 bases and 5 bases, there was a span of 10 bases. CDR1 is DFQATT, CDR2 SNEGSKA, per germline (reference sequence). The CDR3 is 13 residues long. This CDR3 is CSASQTATGELFF. In DNA, the CDR3 is TGCAGTGCTAGTCAGACAGCGACCGGGGAGCTGTTTTTT.

This clonotype has a count of ten or more. This chain joins TRBV7-8 and TRBJ2-1; perhaps TRBD2 as D (5 bases). The length of the CDR3 is 12 residues. V lost 0 bases, J lost 12 bases, and 9 bases lay in between. Germline values: CDR1 SGHVS, CDR2 FQNEAQ. The CDR3 sequence is CASSLAEERQFF. Written as DNA, the CDR3 is TGTGCCAGCAGCTTAGCGGAGGAGAGGCAGTTCTTC.

This clonotype occurred many times. The chain's CDR3 is CARKGKGGPFDEQFF. The CDR3 nucleotides read TGTGCCAGAAAGGGCAAAGGGGGGCCCTTTGATGAGCAGTTCTTC. This chain connects TRBV5-3 to TRBJ2-1; D is perhaps TRBD1 or TRBD2 (6 bases each). TRBV5-3 is an ORF, with its function uncertain. V was trimmed by 6 bases and J by 8 bases, leaving 21 bases between them. The CDR3 has 15 amino acids.